One TCR beta chain is described in this entry. The data originate from a study of blood T cell repertoires in COVID-19. Across the whole study: The analysed material was cDNA or gDNA that came from T cells, B-cell-depleted T cells, or PBMCs.

Methods used by the authors: Estimation of nucleated cell counts relied on the amplification of reference gene primers. This table comes from immunoSEQ multiplex PCR, and its TCRdb copy is limited to in-frame clones, with some not included. The V and J calls and clone size are taken from that table; D and trimming were inferred from the DNA. The sample holds roughly 440,000 clones, about 87% seen once. Seattle enrolled patients during active infection and tracked them longitudinally. This CDR3 has 14 amino acids. CDR1 and CDR2 (germline): LNHDA, SQIVND (reference sequence). Trimming shortened V by 1 base and J by 10 bases, and 16 bases separated the two germline ends.

This receptor was taken from a woman aged 45-59 years with COVID-19, enrolled during active disease. The material sequenced was peripheral blood. The J gene is TRBJ1-1, the V gene TRBV19; possibly TRBD1 for D (5 bases). In nucleotides, the CDR3 is TGTGCCAGTAGTATAGCCCAACCGGGACTTCGAGCTTTCTTT. The encoded protein is CASSIAQPGLRAFF.